These T cell receptor beta chains were read from a single sample in a study of CD8 T cells in ankylosing spondylitis. TCRdb ran MiXCR on the 5' RACE reads and lists one entry per CDR3 protein. The data show more than 400,000 distinct CDR3 sequences, over 4% seen once. The sample was blood, either unsorted or a sorted T cell fraction (not recorded which). These receptors were taken from a male donor with ankylosing spondylitis. Both conserved end residues are part of each CDR3. A D gene is named only where the DNA matches it firmly. A row's size may be missing; if present it is once, few, many or a size class.

j_call v_call clone_size d_call cdr3_nt cdr3_aa
TRBJ1-2 TRBV10-3 many TRBD1 TGTGCCACCCTAAGGGGGGACAGGCAACGAAGGGGCTACACCTTC CATLRGDRQRRGYTF
TRBJ2-2 TRBV4-3 . TRBD1 TGCGCCAGCAGCCAAGAAATTGCAGGGGGGAACACCGGGGAGCTGTTTTTT CASSQEIAGGNTGELFF
TRBJ1-1 TRBV11-1 many TRBD1 TGTGCCAGCAGCGCCGCAGGGAGGAGGACAGGGGACACTGAAGCTTTCTTT CASSAAGRRTGDTEAFF
TRBJ2-1 TRBV3-1 . . TGTGCCAGCAGCCAAGATCCTAGCGCTGAGCAGTTCTTC CASSQDPSAEQFF
TRBJ2-3 TRBV10-2 many . TGCGCCAGCAGTGAGTCGTTTCACGGCACAGATACGCAGTATTTT CASSESFHGTDTQYF
TRBJ1-4 TRBV7-2 many . TGTGCCAGCAGCTTAAGACGGGGTGCTAATGAAAAACTGTTTTTT CASSLRRGANEKLFF
TRBJ2-3 TRBV5-1 many . TGCGCCAGCAGCTTGGACCCCCCGGGCAATACGCAGTATTTT CASSLDPPGNTQYF
TRBJ2-3 TRBV4-3 . TRBD2 TGCGCCAGCAGCCAAGAGAGGGAGCGGGAGGGGTCAAATACGCAGTATTTT CASSQEREREGSNTQYF
TRBJ2-7 TRBV4-2 many . TGTGCCAGCAGCCAAACCGAGTCGGGGTACTACGAGCAGTACTTC CASSQTESGYYEQYF
TRBJ2-4 TRBV6-5 many . TGTGCCAGCAGTTACTTACCGGGGGAAAACATTCAGTACTTC CASSYLPGENIQYF
TRBJ1-5 TRBV18 many . TGTGCCAGCTCACCGGGGATTAATCAGCCCCAGCATTTT CASSPGINQPQHF
TRBJ2-7 TRBV29-1 many . TGCAGCGTTGTATGGGCCCGTCTGGGCTACGAGCAGTACTTC CSVVWARLGYEQYF
TRBJ2-3 TRBV20-1 many . TGCAGTGCTAAAAGCGTCCCAGATACGCAGTATTTT CSAKSVPDTQYF
TRBJ1-2 TRBV4-2 many . TGTGCCAGCAGCCGCGGGCGGACGGAGAACTATGGCTACACCTTC CASSRGRTENYGYTF
TRBJ2-1 TRBV5-1 many TRBD1 TGCGCCAGCAGCATCGGACAGGTCACCTACAATGAGCAGTTCTTC CASSIGQVTYNEQFF
TRBJ1-1 TRBV20-1 many . TGCAGTGTAACTACGGCCCAGAACACTGAAGCTTTCTTT CSVTTAQNTEAFF
TRBJ1-1 TRBV7-2 few TRBD1 TGTGCCAGCAGCTTAGCGGCTGGGACAGGGGTTCGCACTGAAGCTTTCTTT CASSLAAGTGVRTEAFF
TRBJ2-7 TRBV6-1 many TRBD2 TGTGCCAGCAGTGAATTCTGGACTAGCGTCTTC CASSEFWTSVF
TRBJ2-3 TRBV4-2 many TRBD1 TGTGCCAGCAGCCAAGAGGGCGGCGGACAGGGGCCCCTGAGCACAGATACGCAGTATTTT CASSQEGGGQGPLSTDTQYF
TRBJ2-1 TRBV27 . . TGTGCCAGCAGGGCCGCCTACAATGAGCAGTTCTTC CASRAAYNEQFF
TRBJ1-2 TRBV4-3 many . TGCGCCAGCAGCCAAGACGAGCGGGGGACGGACAGCTTTTATGGCTACACCTTC CASSQDERGTDSFYGYTF
TRBJ2-7 TRBV20-1 many . TGCAGTGCTAGAGATGTCAAAACAGCCTACGAGCAGTACTTC CSARDVKTAYEQYF
TRBJ1-5 TRBV20-1 many . TGCAGTGCGCGAGGGGACTACAATCAGCCCCAGCATTTT CSARGDYNQPQHF
TRBJ1-1 TRBV28 many TRBD1 TGTGCCAGCATTAACGAGGGGGCCCAAGCTTTCTTT CASINEGAQAFF
TRBJ1-4 TRBV27 many . TGTGCCAGCAAAAGGGGCGCAACTAATGAAAAACTGTTTTTT CASKRGATNEKLFF
TRBJ2-3 TRBV11-2 few . TGTGCCAGCAGCTTGGCCTTCCGGGGACTAGATACGCAGTATTTT CASSLAFRGLDTQYF
TRBJ2-7 TRBV7-2 . TRBD1 TGTGCCAGCAGCCAGCTTGGAGGACAGGGGGACTACGAGCAGTACTTC CASSQLGGQGDYEQYF
TRBJ1-5 TRBV20-1 many . TGCAGTGCTAGAGATCAGAGGCAGCCCCAGCATTTT CSARDQRQPQHF
TRBJ1-1 TRBV7-2 many TRBD1 TGTGCCAGCAGCCTGGACAGGGGGTACACTGAAGCTTTCTTT CASSLDRGYTEAFF
TRBJ2-5 TRBV7-2 many . TGTGCCAGCAGCTTAGGACCGGGGATGGGAGAGACCCAGTACTTC CASSLGPGMGETQYF
TRBJ2-7 TRBV3-1 . . TGTGCCAGCAGCACGGGACACTCCTACGAGCAGTACTTC CASSTGHSYEQYF
TRBJ2-7 TRBV24-1 . . TGTGCCACCAGTGATGGACGGGAACCCTCCTACGAGCAGTACTTC CATSDGREPSYEQYF
TRBJ1-3 TRBV7-2 many . TGTGCCAGCAGCTCCCCCGCGGGGGGGAGCTCTGGAAACACCATATATTTT CASSSPAGGSSGNTIYF
TRBJ1-1 TRBV6-1 many . TGTGCCAGCAGGAGTCGGATGAACACTGAAGCTTTCTTT CASRSRMNTEAFF
TRBJ1-2 TRBV20-1 many . TGCAGTGCTAGAGCCTCTTTCCGGGACGGCTTTGGCTACACCTTC CSARASFRDGFGYTF
TRBJ2-2 TRBV20-1 few TRBD1 TGCTGTGCTAGAGTGCGAGACAGGGTTGGAACCGGGGAGCTGTTTTTT CCARVRDRVGTGELFF
TRBJ2-2 TRBV6-4 many . TGTGCCAGCAGTGCTCTTCCCCCCGGGACCGACGCCGTTACCGGGGAGCTGTTTTTT CASSALPPGTDAVTGELFF
TRBJ2-5 TRBV5-1 many TRBD1 TGCGCCAGCGGGACAGCGGAGACCCAGTACTTC CASGTAETQYF
TRBJ1-4 TRBV7-9 . TRBD1 TGTGCCAGCAGCGGACGGACAGGCGGTTTTGAAAAACTGTTTTTT CASSGRTGGFEKLFF
TRBJ2-2 TRBV28 many TRBD1 TGTGCCAGCAGTTTTCAAGGGACAGGGAACACCGGGGAGCTGTTTTTT CASSFQGTGNTGELFF
TRBJ1-6 TRBV28 many TRBD1 TGTGCCAGCAGTCCCCCGACAGGGAAATATAATTCACCCCTCCACTTT CASSPPTGKYNSPLHF
TRBJ2-3 TRBV7-8 many TRBD2 TGTGCCAGCAGCCCCGGGACTAGCGGGCCAGATACGCAGTATTTT CASSPGTSGPDTQYF
TRBJ2-3 TRBV20-1 many TRBD2 TGCAGTGCTAGAGATCGGCGGGGGGGAGATACGCAGTATTTT CSARDRRGGDTQYF
TRBJ1-2 TRBV4-1 few . TGCGCCAGCAGCTACCGGGAGAACCATGGCTACACCTTC CASSYRENHGYTF
TRBJ1-1 TRBV4-3 many . TGCGCCAGCAGATACGAAACGGGGACTGAAGCTTTCTTT CASRYETGTEAFF
TRBJ2-5 TRBV25-1 few . TGTGCCAGCAGTGAATCCCGGCTAACAGGGTCCCAGTACTTC CASSESRLTGSQYF
TRBJ2-5 TRBV6-2/TRBV6-3 few TRBD2 TGTGCCAGCAGTTACCCCGGACTAGCGGGGGTCACCCAAGAGACCCAGTACTTC CASSYPGLAGVTQETQYF
TRBJ2-5 TRBV5-1 . TRBD1 TGCGCCAGCAGCTTGGCCCTCCCCGGACAGGGCGAAAGCCAGTACTTC CASSLALPGQGESQYF
TRBJ1-2 TRBV4-3 many . TGCGCCAGCAGCCAAAGATCCCGGTATTATGGCTACACCTTC CASSQRSRYYGYTF
TRBJ2-3 TRBV11-1 . . TGTGCCAGCAGCCTTGGACCCGAGGGATATACGCAGTATTTT CASSLGPEGYTQYF
TRBJ1-5 TRBV6-1 many . TGTGCCAGCAGTCAGGGAGGGTTTAGCAATCAGCCCCAGCATTTT CASSQGGFSNQPQHF
TRBJ2-7 TRBV6-2/TRBV6-3 many . TGTGCCAGCAGCCGAAGGACCTTCTTCTCCTACGAGCAGTACTTC CASSRRTFFSYEQYF
TRBJ1-2 TRBV9 many . TGTGCCAGCAGCGTTCCCGGTGGCGGCTACACCTTC CASSVPGGGYTF
TRBJ1-5 TRBV5-1 . TRBD1 TGCGCCAGCAGAGTCGGACAGGGCCAGCCCCAGCATTTT CASRVGQGQPQHF